This T cell receptor (beta chain) was retrieved from a study of Graves' ophthalmopathy and Graves' hyperthyroidism. Study information: Peripheral blood sampling occurred at initial diagnosis, before any treatment.

Each donor who had ophthalmopathy showed moderate-to-severe activity, a CAS of ≥3, a NOSPECS of ≥4, and a duration under 3 months. Other autoimmune diseases, uncontrolled infections, pregnancy or lactation excluded patients from enrollment. Amplified material comprised TCR beta CDR3 regions derived from RNA transcripts. First-round RT-PCR employed HTBI primers, with a second-round multiplex PCR after it. TCRdb itself ran the multiplex PCR reads through MiXCR, one entry per CDR3 protein. The sample shows over 200,000 distinct CDR3 sequences, about 32% of them seen only once. Germline V gene lookup returns CDR1 MNHEY and CDR2 SVGAGI. CDR3 length: 16 amino acids. V was cut by 0 bases and J by 1 base, with 13 bases left in between. This clonotype occurred many times.

The receptor was isolated from a man aged 50-59 years with Graves' ophthalmopathy. The chain is built from TRBV6-5 and TRBJ2-7; D is unclear. Sample: peripheral blood. The CDR3 sequence is CASSYSTQHTSYEQYF. The CDR3 nucleotides read TGTGCCAGCAGTTACTCGACCCAACATACATCCTACGAGCAGTACTTC.